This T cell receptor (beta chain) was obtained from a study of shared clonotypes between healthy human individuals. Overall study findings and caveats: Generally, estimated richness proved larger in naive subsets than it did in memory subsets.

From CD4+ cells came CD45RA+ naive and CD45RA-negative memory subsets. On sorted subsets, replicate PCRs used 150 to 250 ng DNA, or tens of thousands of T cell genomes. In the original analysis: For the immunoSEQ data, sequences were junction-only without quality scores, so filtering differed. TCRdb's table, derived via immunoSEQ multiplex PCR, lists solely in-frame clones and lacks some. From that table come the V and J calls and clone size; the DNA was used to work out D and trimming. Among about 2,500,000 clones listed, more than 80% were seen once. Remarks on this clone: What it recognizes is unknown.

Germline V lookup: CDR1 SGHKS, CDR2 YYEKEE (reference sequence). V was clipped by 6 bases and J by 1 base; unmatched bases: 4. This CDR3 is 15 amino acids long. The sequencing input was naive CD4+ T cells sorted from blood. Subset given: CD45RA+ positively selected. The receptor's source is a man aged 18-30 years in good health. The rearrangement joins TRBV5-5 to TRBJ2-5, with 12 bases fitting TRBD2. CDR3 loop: CASNPTSGGQETQYF. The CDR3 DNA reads TGTGCCAGCAACCCGACTAGCGGGGGCCAAGAGACCCAGTACTTC. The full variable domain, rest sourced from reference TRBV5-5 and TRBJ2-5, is DAGVTQSPTHLIKTRGQQVTLRCSPISGHKSVSWYQQVLGQGPQFIFQYYEKEERGRGNFPDRFSARQFPNYSSELNVNALLLGDSALYLCASNPTSGGQETQYFGPGTRLLVL.